The TCR beta chain described here comes from a study of post-analysis software for immune sequencing data. Overall study findings and caveats: There were roughly five TRBV segments more frequent in patients than controls, and TRBV5-6, TRBV5-1 and TRBV20-1 were among them.

V lost 4 bases to trimming and J lost 2 bases; unmatched junction nucleotides: 8. CDR3 length equals 15 residues. Per the germline V gene, CDR1 is SGHRS and CDR2 is YFSETQ. As for this clonotype: Its antigen is still unknown.

Unique molecular identifiers were present in the TCR beta cDNA libraries. TCRdb reanalysed the PCR reads using MiXCR and keeps one entry per CDR3 protein. The sample has some 890,000 distinct CDR3 sequences, approximately 53% seen once; the top ten hold over 4%. The sequence was collected from a girl aged 10 to 17 with multiple sclerosis. V and J are TRBV5-1 and TRBJ2-5, with 7 bases aligning to TRBD1. Sequencing was done on a sample of blood. The CDR3 DNA follows: TGCGCCAGCAGCAGTAAGGGGGCCCTACAAGAGACCCAGTACTTC. Its translation is CASSSKGALQETQYF.